This T cell receptor beta chain was sequenced during a study of beta chain features in type 1 diabetes. From germline, CDR1 is SEHNR and CDR2 FQNEAQ (reference sequence). The V gene lost 7 bases and the J gene lost 7 bases, with 14 bases spanning the gap. This CDR3 region has 14 residues. Isolated RNA was reverse transcribed in full, so expressed TCRB transcripts were sequenced. The data were produced by immunoSEQ multiplex PCR, yet TCRdb's version contains in-frame clones alone and is incomplete. The sample lists nearly 250,000 clones, 13% to 15% occurring once. Study-wide results and caveats: Whether TCRB rearrangement is influenced by HLA type went unresolved here. Significant though moderate, a shortening of TCRB CDR3s appeared in all four CD4+ subsets of Type 1 diabetes patients. It was among patients, rather than healthy donors, that naive, central memory and Treg TCRB repertoires appeared more similar.

This clone was observed a handful of times. What it binds is unknown. The clonotype comes from a woman aged 40 to 49 in good health. The sequenced sample was naive CD4+ T cells from blood. V and J are TRBV7-9 and TRBJ1-6; D may be TRBD1 (5 bases). The CDR3 here is CASTIQGGNSPLHF. For the CDR3, the DNA is TGTGCCAGCACCATCCAGGGAGGGAATTCACCCCTCCACTTT.